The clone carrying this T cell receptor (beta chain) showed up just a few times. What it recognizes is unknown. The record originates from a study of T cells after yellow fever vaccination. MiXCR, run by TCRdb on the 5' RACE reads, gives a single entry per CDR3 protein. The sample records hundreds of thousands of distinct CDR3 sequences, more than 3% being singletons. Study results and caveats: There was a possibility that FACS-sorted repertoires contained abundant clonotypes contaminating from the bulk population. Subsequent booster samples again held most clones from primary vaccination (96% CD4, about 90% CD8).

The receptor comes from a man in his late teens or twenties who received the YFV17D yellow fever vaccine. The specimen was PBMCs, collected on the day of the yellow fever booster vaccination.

Written as DNA, the CDR3 is TGTGCCAGCTCACGGAGCCGGGACGGAGAAAAACTGTTTTTT. Translating it yields CASSRSRDGEKLFF. V is TRBV18 and J is TRBJ1-4; D is perhaps TRBD1 (5 bases). The germline V and J ends were trimmed by 4 bases and 8 bases, with 14 bases remaining between them. The CDR3 runs 14 residues. Germline V gives CDR1 KGHSH, CDR2 LQKENI.